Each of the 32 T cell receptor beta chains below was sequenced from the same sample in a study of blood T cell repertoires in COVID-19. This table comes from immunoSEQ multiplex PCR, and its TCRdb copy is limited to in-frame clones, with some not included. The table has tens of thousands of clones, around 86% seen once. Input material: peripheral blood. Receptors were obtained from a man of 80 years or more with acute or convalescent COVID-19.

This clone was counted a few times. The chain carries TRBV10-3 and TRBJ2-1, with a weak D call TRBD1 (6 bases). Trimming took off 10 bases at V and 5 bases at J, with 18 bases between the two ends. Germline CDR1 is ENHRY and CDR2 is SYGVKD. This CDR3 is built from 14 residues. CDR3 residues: CATYSSGHNNEQFF. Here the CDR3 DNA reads TGTGCCACCTATTCCTCGGGACACAACAATGAGCAGTTCTTC.

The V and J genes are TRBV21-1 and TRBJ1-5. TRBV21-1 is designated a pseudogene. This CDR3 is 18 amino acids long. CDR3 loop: CASSKGGGRGGSNQPQHF. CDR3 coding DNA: TGTGCCAGCAGCAAAGGGGGAGGTCGGGGAGGTAGCAATCAGCCCCAGCATTTT.

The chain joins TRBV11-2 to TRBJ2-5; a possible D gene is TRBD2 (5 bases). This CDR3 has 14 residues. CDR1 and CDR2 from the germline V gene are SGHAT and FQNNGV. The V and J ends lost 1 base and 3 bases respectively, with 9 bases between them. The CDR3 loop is CASSLVPAEETQYF. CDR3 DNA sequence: TGTGCCAGCAGCTTAGTTCCAGCGGAAGAGACCCAGTACTTC.

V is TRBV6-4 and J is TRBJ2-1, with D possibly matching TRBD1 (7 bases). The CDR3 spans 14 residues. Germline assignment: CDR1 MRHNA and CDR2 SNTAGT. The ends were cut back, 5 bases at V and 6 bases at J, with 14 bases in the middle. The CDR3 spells CASSPGGRGNEQFF. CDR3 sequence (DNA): TGTGCCAGCAGTCCAGGGGGGCGAGGCAATGAGCAGTTCTTC.

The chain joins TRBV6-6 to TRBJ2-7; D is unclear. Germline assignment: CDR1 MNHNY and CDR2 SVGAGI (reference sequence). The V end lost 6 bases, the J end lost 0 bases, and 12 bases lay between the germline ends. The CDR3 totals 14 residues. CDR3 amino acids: CASRSKPSSYEQYF. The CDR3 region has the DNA TGTGCCAGCAGATCCAAACCGAGCTCCTACGAGCAGTACTTC.

In DNA, the CDR3 is TGTGCCAGCAGCCTTTCGGGGGGGATGAACACTGAAGCTTTCTTT. This codes for CASSLSGGMNTEAFF. The gene calls are TRBV5-4 and TRBJ1-1; possible D gene TRBD1, 5 bases. V gave up 4 bases and J gave up 0 bases, with 13 bases separating them. Per the germline V gene, CDR1 is SGHNT and CDR2 is YYREEE (reference sequence). There are 15 residues in the CDR3.

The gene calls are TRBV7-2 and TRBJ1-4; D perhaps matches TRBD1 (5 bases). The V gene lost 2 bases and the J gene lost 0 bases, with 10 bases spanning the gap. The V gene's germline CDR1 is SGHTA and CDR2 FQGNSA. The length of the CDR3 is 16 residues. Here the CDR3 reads CASSLIATATNEKLFF. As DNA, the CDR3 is TGTGCCAGCAGCTTAATCGCGACAGCAACTAATGAAAAACTGTTTTTT.

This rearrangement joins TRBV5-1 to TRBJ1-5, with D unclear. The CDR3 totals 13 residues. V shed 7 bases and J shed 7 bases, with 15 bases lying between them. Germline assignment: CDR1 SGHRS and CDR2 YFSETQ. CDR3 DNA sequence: TGCGCCAGCGGCCAGGAACCCGGCCAGCCCCAGCATTTT. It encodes CASGQEPGQPQHF.

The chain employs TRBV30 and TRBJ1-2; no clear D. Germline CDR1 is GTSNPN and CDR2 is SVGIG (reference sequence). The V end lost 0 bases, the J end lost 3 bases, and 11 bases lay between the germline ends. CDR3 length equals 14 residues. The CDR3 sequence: CAWSVREPHYGYTF. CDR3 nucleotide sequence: TGTGCCTGGAGTGTACGGGAGCCGCACTATGGCTACACCTTC. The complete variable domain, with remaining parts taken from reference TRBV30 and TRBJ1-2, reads SQTIHQWPATLVQPVGSPLSLECTVEGTSNPNLYWYRQAAGRGLQLLFYSVGIGQISSEVPQNLSASRPQDRQFILSSKKLLLSDSGFYLCAWSVREPHYGYTFGSGTRLTVV.

The CDR3 spells CASSYLTGTSGSEQFF. CDR3 nucleotide sequence: TGTGCCAGCAGTTACCTAACCGGGACTAGCGGCTCGGAGCAGTTCTTC. The chain couples TRBV6-5 to TRBJ2-1; TRBD2 aligns across 11 bases. The junction had 10 bases not matched to a gene; V was cut back by 2 bases and J by 10 bases. The CDR3 is 16 amino acids. CDR1 MNHEY and CDR2 SVGAGI come from the germline V gene.

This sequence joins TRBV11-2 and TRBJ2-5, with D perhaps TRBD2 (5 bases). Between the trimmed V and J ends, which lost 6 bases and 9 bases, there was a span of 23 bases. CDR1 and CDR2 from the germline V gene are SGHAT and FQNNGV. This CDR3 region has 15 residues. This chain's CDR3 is CASSPGLATLGSQYF. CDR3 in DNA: TGTGCCAGCAGTCCCGGACTCGCCACACTAGGATCCCAGTACTTC.

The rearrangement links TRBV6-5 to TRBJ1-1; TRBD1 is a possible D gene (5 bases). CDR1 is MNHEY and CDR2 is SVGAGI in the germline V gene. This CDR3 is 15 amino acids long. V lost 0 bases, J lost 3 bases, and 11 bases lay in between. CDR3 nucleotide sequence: TGTGCCAGCAGTTACTCGGGGGGGACCCACACTGAAGCTTTCTTT. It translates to CASSYSGGTHTEAFF.

The CDR3 nucleotides read TGTGCCAGCAGTCAACTCCCGGGGACAGGAAACACTGAAGCTTTCTTT. This encodes CASSQLPGTGNTEAFF. This rearrangement joins TRBV27 to TRBJ1-1, with TRBD1 matching 8 bases. From germline, CDR1 is MNHEY and CDR2 SMNVEV (reference sequence). The V and J ends lost 5 bases and 2 bases, in that order; junction bases with no gene match: 10. The length of the CDR3 is 16 residues.

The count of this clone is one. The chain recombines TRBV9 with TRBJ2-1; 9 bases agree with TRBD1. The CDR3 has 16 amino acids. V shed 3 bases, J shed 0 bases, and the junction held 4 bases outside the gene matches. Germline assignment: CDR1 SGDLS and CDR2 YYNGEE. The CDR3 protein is CASSGGTGSSYNEQFF. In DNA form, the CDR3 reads TGTGCCAGCAGCGGGGGGACAGGGAGCTCCTACAATGAGCAGTTCTTC.

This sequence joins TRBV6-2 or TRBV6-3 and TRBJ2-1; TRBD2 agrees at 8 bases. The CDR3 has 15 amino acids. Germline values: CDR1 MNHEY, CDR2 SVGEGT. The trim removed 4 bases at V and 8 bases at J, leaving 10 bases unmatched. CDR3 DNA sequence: TGTGCCAGCAGTTCCGGGACTAGAGGCAGGCATGAGCAGTTCTTC. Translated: CASSSGTRGRHEQFF.

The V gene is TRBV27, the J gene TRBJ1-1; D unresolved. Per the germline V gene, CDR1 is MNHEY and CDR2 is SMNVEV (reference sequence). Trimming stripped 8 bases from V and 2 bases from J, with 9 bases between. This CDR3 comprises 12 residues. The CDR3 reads CASGRGNTEAFF. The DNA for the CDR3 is TGTGCCAGCGGGCGGGGAAACACTGAAGCTTTCTTT.

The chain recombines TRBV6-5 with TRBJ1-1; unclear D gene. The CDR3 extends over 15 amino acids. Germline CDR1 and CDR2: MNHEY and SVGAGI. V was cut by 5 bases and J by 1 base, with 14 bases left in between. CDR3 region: CASSLLKLKNTEAFF. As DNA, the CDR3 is TGTGCCAGCAGTCTTCTGAAGCTTAAGAACACTGAAGCTTTCTTT.

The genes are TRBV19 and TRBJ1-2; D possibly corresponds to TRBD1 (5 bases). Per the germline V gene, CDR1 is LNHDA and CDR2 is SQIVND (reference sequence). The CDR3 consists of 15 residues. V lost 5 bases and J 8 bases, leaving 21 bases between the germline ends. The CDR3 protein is CASSRGGDRWGGYTF. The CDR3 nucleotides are TGTGCCAGTAGTCGGGGGGGAGACCGGTGGGGAGGCTACACCTTC.

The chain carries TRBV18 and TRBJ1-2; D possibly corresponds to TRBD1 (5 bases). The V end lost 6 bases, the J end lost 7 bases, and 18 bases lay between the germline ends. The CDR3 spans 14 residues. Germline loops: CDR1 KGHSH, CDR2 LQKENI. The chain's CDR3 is CASSLQVDQGGYTF. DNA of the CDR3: TGTGCCAGCTCGCTTCAGGTGGATCAGGGTGGCTACACCTTC.

CDR3 bases: TGTGCCAGCAGCTTAGAGGCCTCTGAAGCTTTCTTT. Its protein product is CASSLEASEAFF. The chain is built from TRBV11-2 and TRBJ1-1; D ambiguous. V was pared by 0 bases and J by 6 bases, with 5 bases between. Per germline, CDR1 SGHAT and CDR2 FQNNGV. The CDR3 has 12 residues.

The CDR3 region has the DNA TGCAGTGCTAGTGGGCTTGGCAGGACAGATACGCAGTATTTT. Encoded protein: CSASGLGRTDTQYF. The chain employs TRBV20-1 and TRBJ2-3, with D hard to call. The ends were cut back, 3 bases at V and 3 bases at J, with 13 bases in the middle. CDR1 and CDR2 from the germline V gene are DFQATT and SNEGSKA (reference sequence). This CDR3 region has 14 residues.

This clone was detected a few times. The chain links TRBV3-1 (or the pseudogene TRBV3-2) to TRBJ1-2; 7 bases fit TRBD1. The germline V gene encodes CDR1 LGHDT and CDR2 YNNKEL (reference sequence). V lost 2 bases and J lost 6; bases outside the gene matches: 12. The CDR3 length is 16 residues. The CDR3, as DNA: TGTGCCAGCAGCCAACTGAGAGGAGGGGGCGCCGATGGCTACACCTTC. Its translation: CASSQLRGGGADGYTF.

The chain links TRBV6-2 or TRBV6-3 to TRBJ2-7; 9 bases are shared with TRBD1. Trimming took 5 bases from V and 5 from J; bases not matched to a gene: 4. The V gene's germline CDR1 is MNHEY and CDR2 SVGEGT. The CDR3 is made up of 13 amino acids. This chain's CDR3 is CASSGTGRNEQYF. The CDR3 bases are TGTGCCAGCAGTGGGACAGGGAGGAACGAGCAGTACTTC.

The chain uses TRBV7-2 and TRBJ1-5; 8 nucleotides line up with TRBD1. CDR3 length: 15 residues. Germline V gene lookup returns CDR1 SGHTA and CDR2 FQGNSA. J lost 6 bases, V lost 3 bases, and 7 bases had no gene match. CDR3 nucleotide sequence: TGTGCCAGCAGCTTTCGGACAGGGCAGGGTCAGCCCCAGCATTTT. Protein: CASSFRTGQGQPQHF.

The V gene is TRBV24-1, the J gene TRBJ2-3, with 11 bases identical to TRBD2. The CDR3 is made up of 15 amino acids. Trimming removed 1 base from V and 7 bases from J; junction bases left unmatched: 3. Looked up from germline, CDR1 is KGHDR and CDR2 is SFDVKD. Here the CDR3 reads CATSDLTSGRHTQYF. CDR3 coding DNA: TGTGCCACCAGTGATTTAACTAGCGGGAGACATACGCAGTATTTT.

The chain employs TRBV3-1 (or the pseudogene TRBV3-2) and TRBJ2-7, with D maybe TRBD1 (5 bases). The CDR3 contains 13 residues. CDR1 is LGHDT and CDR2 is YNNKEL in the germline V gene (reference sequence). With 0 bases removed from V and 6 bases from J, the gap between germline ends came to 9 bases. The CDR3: CASSQDRVGEQYF. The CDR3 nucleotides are TGTGCCAGCAGCCAAGACAGGGTGGGCGAGCAGTACTTC.

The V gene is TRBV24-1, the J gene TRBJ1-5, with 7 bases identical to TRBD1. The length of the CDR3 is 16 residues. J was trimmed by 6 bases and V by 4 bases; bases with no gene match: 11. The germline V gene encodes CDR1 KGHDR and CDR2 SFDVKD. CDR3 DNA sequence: TGTGCCACCAGTGACGCCAGGGGGAGGAATGTTCAGCCCCAGCATTTT. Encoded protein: CATSDARGRNVQPQHF.

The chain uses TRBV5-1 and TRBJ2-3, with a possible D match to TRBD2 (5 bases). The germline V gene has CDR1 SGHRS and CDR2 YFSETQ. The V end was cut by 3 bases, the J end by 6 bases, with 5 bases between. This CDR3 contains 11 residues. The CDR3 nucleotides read TGCGCCAGCAGCTCGGGGGATACGCAGTATTTT. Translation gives CASSSGDTQYF.

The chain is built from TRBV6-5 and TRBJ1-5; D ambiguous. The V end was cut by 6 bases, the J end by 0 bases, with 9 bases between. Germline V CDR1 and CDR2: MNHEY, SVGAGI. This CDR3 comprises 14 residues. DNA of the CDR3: TGTGCCAGCAGCCTGAGTTATAGCAATCAGCCCCAGCATTTT. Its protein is CASSLSYSNQPQHF.

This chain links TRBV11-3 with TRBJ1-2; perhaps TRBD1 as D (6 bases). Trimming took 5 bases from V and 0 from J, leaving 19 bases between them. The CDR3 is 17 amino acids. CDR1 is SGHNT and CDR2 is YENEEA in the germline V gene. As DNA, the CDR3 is TGTGCCAGCAGCGCAAATGAGGTGACAGGAGCTAACTATGGCTACACCTTC. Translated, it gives CASSANEVTGANYGYTF.

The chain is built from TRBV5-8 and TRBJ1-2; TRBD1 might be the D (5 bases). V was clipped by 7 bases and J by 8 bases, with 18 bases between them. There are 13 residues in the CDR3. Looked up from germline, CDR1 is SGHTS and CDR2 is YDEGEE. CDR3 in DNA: TGTGCCAGCGGCGGGACGAACCTTGGGGGCTACACCTTC. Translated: CASGGTNLGGYTF.

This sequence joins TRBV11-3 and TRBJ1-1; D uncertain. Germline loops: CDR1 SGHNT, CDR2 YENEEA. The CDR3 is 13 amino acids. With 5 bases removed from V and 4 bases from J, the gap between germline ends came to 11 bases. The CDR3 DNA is TGTGCCAGCAGCGGTTTTGAGAGCACTGAAGCTTTCTTT. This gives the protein CASSGFESTEAFF. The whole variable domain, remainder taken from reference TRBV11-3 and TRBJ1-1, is EAGVVQSPRYKIIEKKQPVAFWCNPISGHNTLYWYLQNLGQGPELLIRYENEEAVDDSQLPKDRFSAERLKGVDSTLKIQPAELGDSAVYLCASSGFESTEAFFGQGTRLTVV.